Presented here are 19 T cell receptor beta chains from one specimen sequenced in a study of T cells in Graves' hyperthyroidism and ophthalmopathy (dated by TCRdb to between 2018 and 2021). Libraries were constructed by multiplex PCR. TCRdb shows the sequencer as Illumina HiSeq 2000. TCR beta CDR3 regions were amplified from RNA transcripts. The first round of RT-PCR for the TCR CDR3 was performed with the HTBI primer set and the Qiagen OneStep RT-PCR kit. TCRdb itself trimmed the public reads at Q25 with fastp, ran MiXCR and retained productive beta chains. All rows with the same CDR3 protein become a single entry with the most common DNA and genes. This sample lists around 420,000 distinct CDR3 sequences; about a sixth were detected once. Around 14% of the sample goes to the ten largest clones. Sequenced input: blood. Every receptor here comes from a woman between 18 and 30 years old with Graves' hyperthyroidism.

This clonotype was seen ten or more times. The rearrangement uses TRBV11-2 and TRBJ2-7, with TRBD2 identical over 12 bases. The CDR3 extends over 15 amino acids. Germline CDR1 and CDR2: SGHAT and FQNNGV. V shed 1 base, J shed 5 bases, and the junction held 3 bases outside the gene matches. The CDR3 region is CASSLGLAGVDEQYF. For the CDR3, the DNA is TGTGCCAGCAGCTTAGGACTAGCGGGAGTTGACGAGCAGTACTTC.

This clonotype was seen only a few times. This rearrangement joins TRBV28 to TRBJ1-3, with 9 bases identical to TRBD1. Per germline, CDR1 MDHEN and CDR2 SYDVKM. V lost 5 bases to trimming and J lost 0 bases; unmatched junction nucleotides: 8. The CDR3 totals 17 residues. The CDR3 is CASSLTGGFYSGNTIYF. The CDR3 DNA sequence: TGTGCCAGCAGTCTGACAGGGGGATTTTACTCTGGAAACACCATATATTTT.

J is TRBJ2-1 and V is TRBV9; 7 bases are shared with TRBD2. The CDR3 length is 15 residues. The trim removed 2 bases at V and 4 bases at J, leaving 6 bases unmatched. The germline V gene encodes CDR1 SGDLS and CDR2 YYNGEE. CDR3 in DNA: TGTGCCAGCAGCGTCCGGACTAGAGGATACAATGAGCAGTTCTTC. It codes for CASSVRTRGYNEQFF.

This clonotype was detected many times. The V and J genes are TRBV12-3 or TRBV12-4 and TRBJ1-5; D unresolved. V was clipped by 6 bases and J by 5 bases, with 14 bases between them. There are 14 residues in the CDR3. CDR3 nucleotide sequence: TGTGCCAGCAGCCGAATCGGGAGTGATCAGCCCCAGCATTTT. It encodes CASSRIGSDQPQHF.

This clonotype occurred many times. The chain recombines TRBV3-1 with TRBJ1-4; D call uncertain. CDR1 is LGHDT and CDR2 is YNNKEL in the germline V gene (reference sequence). The ends were cut back, 4 bases at V and 5 bases at J, with 11 bases in the middle. The CDR3 has 14 residues. CDR3 amino acids: CASSLSRVNEKLFF. CDR3 coding DNA: TGTGCCAGCAGCCTAAGCCGTGTGAATGAAAAACTGTTTTTT.

J is TRBJ1-2 and V is TRBV7-2, with 8 bases lining up with TRBD1. Germline CDR1 and CDR2: SGHTA and FQGNSA. The CDR3 length is 15 residues. V lost 4 bases, J lost 4 bases, and 8 bases stayed unmatched. The CDR3 spells CASSYTTGAFYGYTF. The CDR3 DNA is TGTGCCAGCAGCTATACGACAGGGGCGTTCTATGGCTACACCTTC. Variable domain in full (rest from reference TRBV7-2 and TRBJ1-2): GAGVSQSPSNKVTEKGKDVELRCDPISGHTALYWYRQSLGQGLEFLIYFQGNSAPDKSGLPSDRFSAERTGGSVSTLTIQRTQQEDSAVYLCASSYTTGAFYGYTFGSGTRLTVV.

This clonotype showed up many times. V usage is TRBV2 and J usage is TRBJ2-7; TRBD2 matches 8 bases. The germline V gene encodes CDR1 SNHLY and CDR2 FYNNEI. After removal of 7 bases from V and 5 bases from J, the junction contained 4 bases not matched to a gene. The CDR3 contains 12 residues. The chain's CDR3 is CASMGGGNEQYF. As DNA, the CDR3 is TGTGCCAGCATGGGCGGGGGGAACGAGCAGTACTTC.

This clonotype was counted ten times or more. The genes are TRBV28 and TRBJ2-3; 11 nucleotides align to TRBD2. This CDR3 has 16 residues. Germline CDR1 and CDR2: MDHEN and SYDVKM. V dropped 4 bases and J dropped 7; count of bases not matched to a gene: 10. The CDR3 reads CASSSAGPSGRHTQYF. CDR3 coding DNA: TGTGCCAGCAGTTCGGCGGGTCCTAGCGGGAGGCATACGCAGTATTTT. The whole variable domain, filled in from reference TRBV28 and TRBJ2-3, reads DVKVTQSSRYLVKRTGEKVFLECVQDMDHENMFWYRQDPGLGLRLIYFSYDVKMKEKGDIPEGYSVSREKKERFSLILESASTNQTSMYLCASSSAGPSGRHTQYFGPGTRLTVL.

This clonotype came up many times. CDR3: CASSPAGGGTYEQYF. The DNA of the CDR3 is TGTGCCAGCAGCCCAGCGGGGGGCGGTACCTACGAGCAGTACTTC. The genes are TRBV7-2 and TRBJ2-7; 9 bases align to TRBD2. The CDR3 sequence is 15 residues long. V was clipped by 5 bases and J by 2 bases; unmatched bases: 7. Germline values: CDR1 SGHTA, CDR2 FQGNSA.

The chain joins TRBV27 to TRBJ2-1; TRBD1 matches 7 bases. CDR1 and CDR2 (germline): MNHEY, SMNVEV (reference sequence). The length of the CDR3 is 14 residues. Trimming removed 4 bases from V and 2 bases from J; junction bases left unmatched: 2. CDR3 bases: TGTGCCAGCAGTTCCGACAGGGCCTACAATGAGCAGTTCTTC. Encoded protein: CASSSDRAYNEQFF.

This clonotype has a handful of counts. The chain recombines TRBV11-2 with TRBJ1-1; D not resolved. The ends were cut back, 5 bases at V and 1 base at J, with 11 bases in the middle. The CDR3 covers 14 residues. The germline V gene has CDR1 SGHAT and CDR2 FQNNGV. As DNA, the CDR3 is TGTGCCAGCAGCCTCCTGCCAACGAACACTGAAGCTTTCTTT. Translating it yields CASSLLPTNTEAFF. Full variable domain (outside the CDR3, taken from reference TRBV11-2 and TRBJ1-1): EAGVAQSPRYKIIEKRQSVAFWCNPISGHATLYWYQQILGQGPKLLIQFQNNGVVDDSQLPKDRFSAERLKGVDSTLKIQPAKLEDSAVYLCASSLLPTNTEAFFGQGTRLTVV.

In this sample, this clonotype turned up many times. This chain joins TRBV20-1 and TRBJ1-1; 7 bases map to TRBD1. Losses at the gene ends were 5 bases for V and 7 bases for J; bases not matched to a gene: 10. Germline loops: CDR1 DFQATT, CDR2 SNEGSKA (reference sequence). This CDR3 is built from 13 residues. The CDR3 nucleotides are TGCAGTGCTGATAAGGGGGCGCGGAGTGAAGCTTTCTTT. This encodes CSADKGARSEAFF.

The table lists this clonotype with a few counts. This chain joins TRBV4-3 and TRBJ2-1; D is unclear. This CDR3 is built from 14 residues. Deletions cut 9 bases from V and 7 bases from J, with 19 bases between. Germline V gene data show CDR1 as LGHNA and CDR2 as YSLEER. CDR3 nucleotides: TGCGCCAGTCAGGCCGGGTCCAGCGCGAATGAGCAGTTCTTC. As protein: CASQAGSSANEQFF.

This clonotype occurred many times. The chain joins TRBV28 to TRBJ2-7; D is possibly TRBD1 (6 bases). Per the germline V gene, CDR1 is MDHEN and CDR2 is SYDVKM. V lost 6 bases and J 0 bases, leaving 12 bases between the germline ends. This CDR3 is 14 amino acids long. This CDR3 reads CASSRGQSSYEQYF. For the CDR3, the DNA is TGTGCCAGCAGCAGAGGACAGAGCTCCTACGAGCAGTACTTC.

The chain joins TRBV27 to TRBJ1-6, with 8 bases identical to TRBD1. Looked up from germline, CDR1 is MNHEY and CDR2 is SMNVEV (reference sequence). The CDR3 runs 14 residues. The ends lost 6 bases at V and 5 bases at J; junction bases unmatched: 3. The CDR3 DNA follows: TGTGCCAGCAGCGTGACAGGGGATAATTCACCCCTCCACTTT. Translation: CASSVTGDNSPLHF.

This clonotype was counted between two and nine times. The chain links TRBV25-1 to TRBJ2-1; 10 positions agree with TRBD2. Looked up from germline, CDR1 is MGHDK and CDR2 is SYGVNS. After removal of 2 bases from V and 6 bases from J, the junction contained 10 bases not matched to a gene. This CDR3 comprises 17 residues. In DNA, the CDR3 is TGTGCCAGCAGTGAAGGTCGTCCTAGCGGGAGTCCCAATGAGCAGTTCTTC. Residues: CASSEGRPSGSPNEQFF.

The genes are TRBV12-3 or TRBV12-4 and TRBJ1-4, with 9 bases lining up with TRBD1. The CDR3 is 14 residues long. V was clipped by 4 bases and J by 3 bases; unmatched bases: 0. Here the CDR3 reads CASSYRGPNEKLFF. CDR3 nucleotide sequence: TGTGCCAGCAGTTACAGGGGGCCTAATGAAAAACTGTTTTTT.

This clonotype showed up many times. The V and J genes are TRBV2 and TRBJ2-7; D unresolved. The germline V and J ends were trimmed by 5 bases and 4 bases, with 15 bases remaining between them. This CDR3 spans 14 amino acids. Per the germline V gene, CDR1 is SNHLY and CDR2 is FYNNEI. Written as DNA, the CDR3 is TGTGCCAGCAGTTACCCCGGACGTACATACGAGCAGTACTTC. It specifies CASSYPGRTYEQYF.

This clonotype was recorded many times. The chain combines TRBV6-1 with TRBJ1-1; D gene ambiguous. Trimming removed 1 base at V and 1 base at J, with 4 bases between. Per germline, CDR1 MNHNS and CDR2 SASEGT. The CDR3 spans 13 residues. The CDR3 DNA reads TGTGCCAGCAGTGAAGTCTCGAACACTGAAGCTTTCTTT. Translated: CASSEVSNTEAFF.